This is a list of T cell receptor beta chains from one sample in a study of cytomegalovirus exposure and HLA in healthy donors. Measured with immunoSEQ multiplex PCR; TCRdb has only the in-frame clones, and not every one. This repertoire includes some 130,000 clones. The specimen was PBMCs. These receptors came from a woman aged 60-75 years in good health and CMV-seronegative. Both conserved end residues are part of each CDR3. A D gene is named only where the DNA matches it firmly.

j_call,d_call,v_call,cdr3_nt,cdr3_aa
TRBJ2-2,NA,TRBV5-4,TGTGCCAGCAATAAAATTGCCGGGGAGCTGTTTTTT,CASNKIAGELFF
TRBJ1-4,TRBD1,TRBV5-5,TGTGCCAGCAGCTCCCGGGACAGGGGGCAGAGTAATGAAAAACTGTTTTTT,CASSSRDRGQSNEKLFF
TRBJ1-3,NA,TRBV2,TGTGCCAGCAGCGCAACAGGGAAGTTGACCGGAAACACCATATATTTT,CASSATGKLTGNTIYF
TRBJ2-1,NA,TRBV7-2,TGTGCCAGCAGCTTGGGGGGGGCGTCCTACAATGAGCAGTTCTTC,CASSLGGASYNEQFF
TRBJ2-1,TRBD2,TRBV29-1,TGCAGCGTTGAAAAGGCGGGAGGGGTAGCCTACAATGAGCAGTTCTTC,CSVEKAGGVAYNEQFF
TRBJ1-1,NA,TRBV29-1,TGCAGCGCTTTCGACACTGAAGCTTTCTTT,CSAFDTEAFF
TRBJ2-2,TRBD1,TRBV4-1,TGCGCCAGCAGCCAAGGGGGGGGGACAGGGGGCCCCGGGGAGCTGTTTTTT,CASSQGGGTGGPGELFF
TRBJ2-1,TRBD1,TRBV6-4,TGTGCCAGCAGTGACGCATACAGGGGGCCCGGGGGTGAGCAGTTCTTC,CASSDAYRGPGGEQFF
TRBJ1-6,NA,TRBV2,TGTGCCAGCAGTGATCGGAATTCACCCCTCCACTTT,CASSDRNSPLHF
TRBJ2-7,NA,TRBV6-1,TGTGCCAGCAGTGAAAAAGGGGAGGTTTGCTTC,CASSEKGEVCF
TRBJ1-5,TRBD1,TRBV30,TGTGCCTGGAGTGCCGGGACAGGGAACACTCAGCCCCAGCATTTT,CAWSAGTGNTQPQHF
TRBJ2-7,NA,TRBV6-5,TGTGCCAGCAGTTACTCGAACCCAGGCTCCTACGAGCAGTACTTC,CASSYSNPGSYEQYF
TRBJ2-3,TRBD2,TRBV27,TGTGCCAGCAGTCGGGGGTCTAGCGGGATCACAGATACGCAGTATTTT,CASSRGSSGITDTQYF
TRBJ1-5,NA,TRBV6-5,TGTGCCAGCAGCAGGGAGGTGAGCAATCAGCCCCAGCATTTT,CASSREVSNQPQHF
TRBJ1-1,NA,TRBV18,TGTGCCAGCTCACCAGACATAACTGAAGCTTTCTTT,CASSPDITEAFF
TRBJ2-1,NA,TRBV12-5,TGTGCTAGTGGTTTGGGGTTAGATCCGAATGAGCAGTTCTTC,CASGLGLDPNEQFF
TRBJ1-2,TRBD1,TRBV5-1,TGCGCCAGCAGCTTGGCTGACAGGGATAACTATGGCTACACCTTC,CASSLADRDNYGYTF
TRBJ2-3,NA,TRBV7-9,TGTGCCAGCAGCTTAGACCAGGGCACAGATACGCAGTATTTT,CASSLDQGTDTQYF
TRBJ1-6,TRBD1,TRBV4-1,TGCGCCAGCAGCCAAGTTGACAGGGAAAATTCACCCCTCCACTTT,CASSQVDRENSPLHF
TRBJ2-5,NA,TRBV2,TGTGCCAGCAGCCGGGAAGGGGGAGAGACCCAGTACTTC,CASSREGGETQYF
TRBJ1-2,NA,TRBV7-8,TGTGCCAGCAGCTCGTTCTCAGCGGATGGCTACACCTTC,CASSSFSADGYTF
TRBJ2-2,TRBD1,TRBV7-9,TGTGCCAGCAGCTTGCAGGGGGCTGAGACCGGGGAGCTGTTTTTT,CASSLQGAETGELFF
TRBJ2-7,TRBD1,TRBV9,TGTGCCAGCAGCGTGACAGGGGTCGGGGTCGAGCAGTACTTC,CASSVTGVGVEQYF
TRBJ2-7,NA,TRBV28,TGTGCCAGCAGTTTATTGACAGGCAGCCCTTCCTCCTACCACGAGCAGTACTTC,CASSLLTGSPSSYHEQYF
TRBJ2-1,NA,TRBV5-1,TGCGCCAGCAGCTTATCTCCTAACTTACACAATGAGCAGTTCTTC,CASSLSPNLHNEQFF
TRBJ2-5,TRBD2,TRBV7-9,TGTGCCAGCAGCAGACTAGCGTACCGGGAAGAGACCCAGTACTTC,CASSRLAYREETQYF
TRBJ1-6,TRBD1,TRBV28,TGTGCCAGCAGATACGACAGGGTGTCGAATTCACCCCTCCACTTT,CASRYDRVSNSPLHF
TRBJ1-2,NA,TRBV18,TGTGCCAGCTCACTAGCGAGGGTAAACTATGGCTACACCTTC,CASSLARVNYGYTF
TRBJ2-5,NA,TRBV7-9,TGTGCCAGCAGCCCTAGTTCCGGTACCCAAGAGACCCAGTACTTC,CASSPSSGTQETQYF
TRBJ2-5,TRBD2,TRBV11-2,TGTGCCAGCAGCCCCCCGGCAGGGAGGGCCCGAGAGACCCAGTACTTC,CASSPPAGRARETQYF
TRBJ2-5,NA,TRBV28,TGTGCCAGCAGTCCCGGTCTCCCCGGGGAGACCCAGTACTTC,CASSPGLPGETQYF
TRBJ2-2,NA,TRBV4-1,TGCGCCAGCAGCCAAGGAGTGGGGAGCGCCGGGGAGCTGTTTTTT,CASSQGVGSAGELFF
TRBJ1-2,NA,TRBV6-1,TGTGCCAGCAAGAGAGACGGGAACGGCTACACCTTC,CASKRDGNGYTF
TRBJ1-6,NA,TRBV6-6,TGTGCCAGCACCCCCCCGGTGCGGTTCAATTCACCCCTCCACTTT,CASTPPVRFNSPLHF
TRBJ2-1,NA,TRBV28,TGTGCCAGCAGCCCGGGACTTGCCTACAATGAGCAGTTCTTC,CASSPGLAYNEQFF
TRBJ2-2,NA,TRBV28,TGTGCCAGCAGTTCGTCCGGGACACAGAACACCGGGGAGCTGTTTTTT,CASSSSGTQNTGELFF
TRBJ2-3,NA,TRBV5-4,TGTGCCAGCAGCTTGGATGGTGCGCCTACGCAGTATTTT,CASSLDGAPTQYF
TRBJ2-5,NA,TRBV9,TGTGCCAGCAGCGTGAGGGAAGAGACCCAGTACTTC,CASSVREETQYF